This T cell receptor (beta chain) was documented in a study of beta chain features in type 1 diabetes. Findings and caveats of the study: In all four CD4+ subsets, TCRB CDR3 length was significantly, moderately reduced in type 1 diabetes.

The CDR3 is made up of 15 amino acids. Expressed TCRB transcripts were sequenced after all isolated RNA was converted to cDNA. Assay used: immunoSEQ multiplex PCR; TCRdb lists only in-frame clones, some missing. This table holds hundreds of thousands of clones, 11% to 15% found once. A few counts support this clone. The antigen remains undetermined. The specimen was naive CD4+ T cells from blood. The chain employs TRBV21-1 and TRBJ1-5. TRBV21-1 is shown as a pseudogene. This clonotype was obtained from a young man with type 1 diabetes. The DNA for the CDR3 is TGTGCCAGCAGCAAGAGCGGGACATTTGATCAGCCCCAGCATTTT. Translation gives CASSKSGTFDQPQHF.